This entry concerns a single T cell receptor (beta chain). In this sample, this clonotype turned up once. It has no known antigen specificity. Nothing much larger sits one base from this clone, and base qualities are not available. One read alone lends weak support. The method was RACE. Sequencing instrument: NextSeq 500. During library preparation, unique molecular identifiers were attached to individual cDNA molecules so that TCRs could be counted in a quantitative, reproducible way. From each blood RNA sample, both TCR alpha and TCR beta chains were sequenced. In the original analysis: A median of approximately 100,000 TCRs per sample was observed, with a range of about 20,000 to 750,000. The Decombinator software suite was used to annotate V, J and CDR3 in the TCR reads. To make PS versus PT1 abundance plots, every sample was subsampled to the same number of TCRs (28,000). Expanded TCRs were defined as absent before sensitization and observed at least eight times at the 2-week time point. The raw public data were reprocessed by TCRdb itself: fastp quality trimming at Q25, MiXCR clonotype calling, in-frame beta chains only. Identical CDR3 proteins give one entry, which carries the most common genes and DNA. In this record, the V and J calls reflect TCRdb's handling and not the investigators' own analysis. This sample lists 11,000 to 15,000 distinct CDR3 sequences; around 15% were detected once. The ten biggest clones cover approximately 7.1% of the sample.

The sample is drawn from a study of human T cells and chemical hapten exposure (dated by TCRdb to the early 2020s). Regarding the study in general: For sensitization, 2% DPC in acetone was applied to an approximately 2 cm by approximately 2 cm area of upper inner arm skin. Throughout the study period of around 24 weeks, patients also received therapeutic DPC doses to the scalp every week. Patch testing on the upper back used Finn chambers containing 0.01% DPC, with scoring done after 6 days according to International Contact Dermatitis Research Group standards. Alopecia areata with under or over 50% scalp involvement, alopecia totalis and alopecia universalis were represented in the patient cohort, which was mostly female. The libraries were sequenced as a pool, and the TCR yield per sample differed mostly because of small variations in library volumes within the pool. Peripheral blood TCR repertoire changes were tracked in vivo in alopecia patients during primary and secondary sensitization to the hapten diphenylcyclopropenone (DPC). Blood samples were taken from patients before sensitization (week 0) and at 2, 6 and about 24 weeks after DPC sensitization. Blood for TCR sequencing was provided by twenty-nine alopecia patients at one to four time points (pre-sensitization, 2, 6 and 24 weeks). Points the paper makes about the study in general: Because all patients had alopecia, a presumed autoimmune disease, the immune response of the patients might differ from that of healthy individuals. Expanded TCRs formed significantly more large CDR3 similarity clusters than pre-sensitization or healthy control sets, consistent with antigen-driven responses. Repeated subsampling changed both the strength of the expansion versus patch-test correlation and the threshold at which the correlation became significant. Patch test score was positively correlated with the number of PT1 expanded TCRs, with significance at thresholds 8, 16 and 32 but not at 4. DPC sensitization did not change the number of TCRs with a frequency above 1 in 1000, and there was no evidence of changes in global repertoire structure.

The sample's time point label, decoded: patch test 1, 2 weeks after DPC sensitization. The sample's treatment or condition label, in plain terms: therapeutic diphenylcyclopropenone sensitization with weekly scalp DPC. Blood at each patch-test visit was drawn before the patch test was applied. Patients were considered eligible if aged 18 to 70, diagnosed with alopecia and deemed suitable for DPC therapy, and patients were excluded if pregnant. Total RNA was extracted from unfractionated whole blood that had been collected in Tempus Blood RNA tubes. This specimen consisted of whole blood, obtained in connection with sensitization to the hapten diphenylcyclopropenone (DPC). This sequence originates from a woman in her thirties with alopecia areata. Some clones in this sample may be carry-over from other donors' samples.

The CDR3 sequence is CAWSMSGTYNEQFF. The DNA sequence is as follows: TGTGCCTGGAGTATGAGCGGGACCTACAATGAGCAGTTCTTC. The chain is assembled from TRBV30 and TRBJ2-1; TRBD2 agrees with 7 junctional bases. The germline V gene (reference sequence) gives CDR1 as GTSNPN and CDR2 as SVGIG. The germline V end is reduced by 2 bases and the J end by 2 bases; junction bases left unmatched: 3. The CDR3 goes from the cysteine to the phenylalanine over 14 residues. Only the CDR3 DNA is retained, 42 bases long and in frame from the first base. The CDR3, completed at both ends by the reference TRBV30 and TRBJ2-1 genes, gives the full variable domain SQTIHQWPATLVQPVGSPLSLECTVEGTSNPNLYWYRQAAGRGLQLLFYSVGIGQISSEVPQNLSASRPQDRQFILSSKKLLLSDSGFYLCAWSMSGTYNEQFFGPGTRLTVL.